The rows below give T cell receptor beta chains drawn from one sample of a study of shared clonotypes between healthy human individuals. Clones were sequenced by immunoSEQ multiplex PCR, and TCRdb holds only the in-frame ones, with some missing. The data contain 630,000 or so clones, 95% to 98% of them singletons. Sequenced input: naive CD8+ T cells sorted from blood. These receptors all come from a young man in good health. Both conserved end residues are part of each CDR3. A D gene is named only where the DNA matches it firmly. Size tells how often a clone was seen (once, few, many) or the class of an expanded clone, and some rows leave it out.

>.|once|TRBV7-2|TRBJ2-1
CASSPPWGASYNEQFF
TGTGCCAGCAGCCCACCTTGGGGGGCTTCCTACAATGAGCAGTTCTTC
>TRBD2|.|TRBV29-1|TRBJ2-7
CSVDGTLGGGDYYEQYF
TGCAGCGTTGATGGAACGCTGGGTGGAGGGGACTACTACGAGCAGTACTTC
>.|.|TRBV11-2|TRBJ2-7
CASSLDRENYEQYF
TGTGCCAGCAGCTTAGATAGGGAGAACTACGAGCAGTACTTC
>TRBD2|.|TRBV7-6|TRBJ2-1
CASSLVPSDAGGGYNEQFF
TGTGCCAGCAGCTTAGTGCCCTCAGATGCGGGAGGGGGGTACAATGAGCAGTTCTTC
>.|.|TRBV7-9|TRBJ2-7
CASSNRGAYEQYF
TGTGCCAGCAGCAACCGGGGCGCCTACGAGCAGTACTTC
>.|.|TRBV6-1|TRBJ2-7
CASRRYEQYF
TGTGCCAGCAGACGCTACGAGCAGTACTTC
>.|.|TRBV27|TRBJ2-1
CASISIYNEQFF
TGTGCCAGCATAAGCATCTACAATGAGCAGTTCTTC
>.|.|TRBV15|TRBJ1-1
CATSRVEFSTEAFF
TGTGCCACCAGCAGAGTGGAGTTTAGCACTGAAGCTTTCTTT
>TRBD1|.|TRBV29-1|TRBJ2-3
CSVDTTGSSADTQYF
TGCAGCGTTGACACGACAGGGAGCTCTGCAGATACGCAGTATTTT
>TRBD1|.|TRBV9|TRBJ1-5
CASSGGTENNQPQHF
TGTGCCAGCAGCGGGGGGACAGAGAACAATCAGCCCCAGCATTTT
>TRBD2|.|TRBV14|TRBJ2-7
CASSQAGTSYEQYF
TGTGCCAGCAGCCAAGCCGGGACTAGCTACGAGCAGTACTTC
>.|.|TRBV28|TRBJ2-2
CASSSHRDSTGELFF
TGTGCCAGCAGTTCCCACCGGGACTCAACCGGGGAGCTGTTTTTT
>.|.|TRBV12-5|TRBJ1-2
CASGLGGVGYGYTF
TGTGCTAGTGGTTTGGGGGGGGTAGGCTATGGCTACACCTTC
>.|.|TRBV20-1|TRBJ2-7
CSARKYEQYF
TGCAGTGCTAGAAAGTACGAGCAGTACTTC
>.|.|TRBV29-1|TRBJ1-2
CSVGTPFGYTF
TGCAGCGTTGGTACGCCTTTTGGCTACACCTTC
>TRBD2|.|TRBV29-1|TRBJ2-7
CSASGGLARVYEQYF
TGCAGCGCTAGTGGGGGACTAGCGAGGGTATACGAGCAGTACTTC
>.|.|TRBV7-2|TRBJ2-5
CASSLGDAYQETQYF
TGTGCCAGCAGCTTGGGGGACGCTTACCAAGAGACCCAGTACTTC
>.|.|TRBV27|TRBJ2-1
CASSLPNNEQFF
TGTGCCAGCAGTTTGCCCAACAATGAGCAGTTCTTC
>.|.|TRBV9|TRBJ2-5
CASSEGAGVGETQYF
TGTGCCAGCAGCGAGGGGGCGGGAGTTGGTGAGACCCAGTACTTC
>.|once|TRBV9|TRBJ2-3
CASSLSPKAVSLSDTQYF
TGTGCCAGCAGCCTCTCGCCCAAGGCGGTATCCCTATCAGATACGCAGTATTTT
>.|.|TRBV9|TRBJ2-7
CASSDRDTGTYEQYF
TGTGCCAGCAGCGACCGGGACACCGGGACCTACGAGCAGTACTTC
>.|.|TRBV5-1|TRBJ2-1
CASSPSGNNYNEQFF
TGCGCCAGCAGCCCGAGTGGGAATAACTACAATGAGCAGTTCTTC
>TRBD1|.|TRBV19|TRBJ1-5
CASIQSGGGNQPQHF
TGTGCCAGTATTCAATCAGGGGGGGGCAATCAGCCCCAGCATTTT
>TRBD2|.|TRBV29-1|TRBJ2-1
CSVGISGKDEQFF
TGCAGCGTTGGGATCAGCGGGAAGGATGAGCAGTTCTTC
>.|.|TRBV27|TRBJ2-1
CASSRGGGLAERSEQFF
TGTGCCAGCAGCCGGGGAGGGGGCCTAGCGGAGAGGAGTGAGCAGTTCTTC
>.|.|TRBV23-1|TRBJ1-2
CASSHGGSSRGYTF
TGCGCCAGCAGTCACGGAGGTTCGAGTAGAGGCTACACCTTC
>.|once|TRBV6-5|TRBJ2-7
CASGDYEQYF
TGTGCCTCCGGGGATTACGAGCAGTACTTC
>TRBD1|.|TRBV7-6|TRBJ2-7
CASGRGQGRNEQYF
TGTGCCAGCGGGAGGGGACAGGGAAGGAACGAGCAGTACTTC
>.|.|TRBV6-6|TRBJ2-7
CASSYLSGRSSYEQYF
TGTGCCAGCAGTTACTTATCAGGGCGCAGCTCCTACGAGCAGTACTTC
>.|.|TRBV14|TRBJ2-3
CASSQAGRDTQYF
TGTGCCAGCAGCCAAGCGGGGCGAGATACGCAGTATTTT
>.|.|TRBV9|TRBJ2-7
CASSRGTYEQYF
TGTGCCAGCAGCCGGGGTACCTACGAGCAGTACTTC
>TRBD2|.|TRBV6-6|TRBJ2-1
CASIGLAGVSYNEQFF
TGTGCCAGCATTGGACTAGCGGGAGTTTCCTACAATGAGCAGTTCTTC
>TRBD1|.|TRBV7-9|TRBJ2-5
CASSFDRGLGETQYF
TGTGCCAGCAGCTTCGACAGGGGGCTCGGGGAGACCCAGTACTTC
>.|.|TRBV5-1|TRBJ2-7
CASSLAGEGMGYEQYF
TGCGCCAGCAGCTTGGCCGGAGAGGGGATGGGCTACGAGCAGTACTTC
>TRBD2|once|TRBV11-2|TRBJ2-1
CASSLEAGFEQFF
TGTGCCAGCAGCTTAGAAGCGGGATTTGAGCAGTTCTTC
>.|.|TRBV18|TRBJ2-7
CASSPDNSYEQYF
TGTGCCAGCTCACCGGACAACTCCTACGAGCAGTACTTC
>.|.|TRBV30|TRBJ1-1
CAWSVLLPLGNTEAFF
TGTGCCTGGAGTGTACTATTGCCCTTGGGGAACACTGAAGCTTTCTTT
>TRBD2|.|TRBV10-2|TRBJ2-1
CASSGLAGLLDEQFF
TGCGCCAGCAGTGGACTAGCGGGACTTCTGGATGAGCAGTTCTTC
>TRBD1|.|TRBV29-1|TRBJ1-2
CSVIAGQGPYPYGYTF
TGCAGCGTCATCGCGGGACAGGGCCCATACCCTTATGGCTACACCTTC
>TRBD1|.|TRBV19|TRBJ2-5
CASSMGQGMETQYF
TGTGCCAGTAGTATGGGACAGGGAATGGAGACCCAGTACTTC
>.|once|TRBV29-1|TRBJ2-5
CSGAVGEGQETQYF
TGCAGCGGGGCGGTGGGAGAGGGCCAAGAGACCCAGTACTTC
>TRBD1|.|TRBV6-1|TRBJ2-1
CASSGTGGAEGLAGEQFF
TGTGCCAGCAGTGGGACAGGGGGCGCTGAGGGACTAGCAGGTGAGCAGTTCTTC
>.|.|TRBV5-1|TRBJ1-1
CASSTRTANTEAFF
TGCGCCAGCAGCACCCGGACAGCGAACACTGAAGCTTTCTTT
>TRBD2|.|TRBV5-1|TRBJ2-5
CASSHRDSGTETQYF
TGCGCCAGCAGCCACCGGGATAGCGGGACGGAGACCCAGTACTTC
>TRBD1|.|TRBV4-2|TRBJ2-1
CASSRGTASYNEQFF
TGTGCCAGCAGCCGAGGGACAGCATCCTACAATGAGCAGTTCTTC
>.|.|TRBV6-5|TRBJ2-2
CASSYGVGTGELFF
TGTGCCAGCAGTTACGGAGTGGGCACCGGGGAGCTGTTTTTT
>TRBD2|.|TRBV7-6|TRBJ2-7
CASSLEAASGRAGEQYF
TGTGCCAGCAGTTTAGAGGCGGCTAGCGGGAGGGCGGGCGAGCAGTACTTC
>TRBD2|.|TRBV27|TRBJ2-7
CASRENLAGVAEQYF
TGTGCCAGCAGGGAAAACCTAGCGGGAGTAGCCGAGCAGTACTTC
>TRBD2|once|TRBV6-5|TRBJ2-1
CASSYSLAGDNEQFF
TGTGCCAGCAGTTACTCTCTAGCGGGAGACAATGAGCAGTTCTTC
>.|.|TRBV29-1|TRBJ2-7
CSVAEISYEQYF
TGCAGCGTAGCAGAGATCTCCTACGAGCAGTACTTC
>.|.|TRBV6-5|TRBJ1-5
CASSYGGNQPQHF
TGTGCCAGCAGTTACGGGGGGAATCAGCCCCAGCATTTT
>TRBD2|.|TRBV27|TRBJ2-7
CASSSAGAPYEQYF
TGTGCCAGCAGTTCAGCGGGAGCGCCCTACGAGCAGTACTTC
>.|.|TRBV4-1|TRBJ1-1
CASSQARGGYTEAFF
TGCGCCAGCAGCCAAGCACGGGGAGGGTACACTGAAGCTTTCTTT
>TRBD2|.|TRBV7-9|TRBJ2-2
CASSHTSGSGTGELFF
TGTGCCAGCAGCCATACTAGCGGGAGCGGCACCGGGGAGCTGTTTTTT
>.|.|TRBV5-1|TRBJ1-1
CASSFRGQNTEAFF
TGCGCCAGCAGCTTCAGAGGGCAGAACACTGAAGCTTTCTTT
>TRBD2|.|TRBV2|TRBJ2-5
CASMKTSEQETQYF
TGTGCCAGCATGAAAACTAGCGAGCAAGAGACCCAGTACTTC
>.|.|TRBV27|TRBJ2-1
CASSLTGSYNEQFF
TGTGCCAGCAGTTTAACTGGGTCGTACAATGAGCAGTTCTTC
>.|.|TRBV5-4|TRBJ2-1
CASSPGTAAYNEQFF
TGTGCCAGCAGCCCGGGGACGGCGGCCTACAATGAGCAGTTCTTC
>.|.|TRBV5-6|TRBJ1-2
CASSLGSGYTF
TGTGCCAGCAGCTTGGGATCTGGCTACACCTTC
>.|.|TRBV27|TRBJ2-7
CASRLSRGSPYEQYF
TGTGCCAGCAGACTGTCGCGTGGGAGTCCCTACGAGCAGTACTTC